The present T cell receptor beta chain was sequenced within a study of radiotherapy plus CTLA-4 blockade in lung cancer listed by TCRdb under 2018. Broadly, across the study: Among enrolled patients, roughly 17% had an objective response and 31% reached disease control.

The library was produced with the immunoSEQ multiplex PCR assay. Imported from immuneACCESS, the table was reduced by TCRdb to in-frame sequences with V and J called. These copies leave out some clones; in studies compared against another copy, an unresolved V gene accounts for under half, and the cause of the remainder is not known. This sample comprises 35,000 to 50,000 clones, roughly 67% of them detected only once. Jointly, the top ten make up 20% to 30% of the sample. Focal radiation therapy combined with CTLA-4 blockade (ipilimumab) was tested in patients with chemo-refractory metastatic non-small-cell lung cancer. Trimming leaves V shorter by 2 bases and J shorter by 5 bases, with the junction holding 3 bases beyond the gene matches. The CDR3 goes from the cysteine to the phenylalanine over 14 residues. The sequence is cut down to CDR3 DNA, 42 bases in frame from base 1. As encoded in the germline V gene, CDR1 is SGHTA while CDR2 is FQGTGA.

As for this clone: The antigen it recognizes is unknown. Base qualities are not recorded, but no much larger clone differs from it by a single base.

The full study reports these points: TCR clones derived from tumors expanded in peripheral blood after treatment with radiotherapy and ipilimumab. Early dynamic changes in blood T cell clones, together with increased serum interferon-beta after radiation, were reported as the strongest predictors of response.

The sequence links TRBV7-3 to TRBJ1-5, and 7 junction bases match TRBD1. This clonotype was sampled from a human donor with non-small cell lung cancer who had a partial response to radiotherapy plus ipilimumab. This sample comprised peripheral blood, obtained from a patient treated with radiotherapy plus ipilimumab. The DNA sequence reads TGTGCCAGCAGCTTAGGACAGGTCTATCAGCCCCAGCATTTT. Translation gives CASSLGQVYQPQHF. When the CDR3 is completed using the reference TRBV7-3 and TRBJ1-5 genes on either side, the full variable domain is GAGVSQTPSNKVTEKGKYVELRCDPISGHTALYWYRQSLGQGPEFLIYFQGTGAADDSGLPNDRFFAVRPEGSVSTLKIQRTERGDSAVYLCASSLGQVYQPQHFGDGTRLSIL.